This T cell receptor (beta chain) came from a study of CD8+ T cells in alopecia areata. Germline CDR1 and CDR2: LNHDA and SQIVND (reference sequence). Deletions cut 9 bases from V and 1 base from J, with 9 bases between. The CDR3 is 12 amino acids. With respect to this clone: As yet, its antigen is unknown.

Overall study findings and caveats: Affected lesional scalp, above all in alopecia totalis/universalis, was more clonal than normal scalp.

Reverse transcribed after extraction, RNA yielded cDNA as the sequencing template. The repertoire was sequenced with immunoSEQ multiplex PCR; TCRdb's copy has only in-frame clones and lacks some. The sample holds 95,000 to 120,000 clones; approximately 55% are singletons and the top ten take roughly 3.5%. As to treatment: oral pan-JAK inhibitor, 5-10 mg twice daily. This specimen was CD4+ T cells sorted from blood, taken at week 24, from a patient treated with tofacitinib. This receptor was identified in a human donor with alopecia areata. The chain employs TRBV19 and TRBJ2-5; D unclear. CDR3 amino acids: CASGRLQETQYF. In nucleotides, the CDR3 is TGTGCCAGCGGACGGCTCCAAGAGACCCAGTACTTC.